The T cell receptor (beta chain) described here comes from a study of OX40 agonist ivuxolimab in advanced cancers. Study as a whole: A history of anti-PD-1, anti-PD-L1 or anti-CTLA-4 therapy was acceptable, and 40% had some. Partial responses, seen in three patients, involved one hepatocellular carcinoma and two cutaneous melanomas. Study findings and constraints: By week 6 at 0.1 to 3.0 mg/kg, blood CD4+ and CD8+ T cells had expanded clonally.

Collection of blood occurred at baseline, at cycle 4 day 1, and at cycle 7 day 1. Produced via immunoSEQ multiplex PCR; TCRdb's table is partial and in-frame only. The profile covers approximately 72,000 clones, with approximately 82% appearing a single time and around 1.5% taken by the ten largest. The ends were cut back, 4 bases at V and 5 bases at J, with 9 bases in the middle. The germline CDR1 and CDR2 sequences are SNHLY and FYNNEI. The CDR3 is 13 amino acids. For this clone: The antigen remains unidentified.

The chain combines TRBV2 with TRBJ1-3, with D uncertain. The input for sequencing was CD4+ or CD8+ T cells sorted from blood, taken in a trial of the OX40 agonist ivuxolimab. This clonotype originated in an adult with an advanced solid tumor such as melanoma, head and neck, liver or kidney cancer. CDR3 nucleotide sequence: TGTGCCAGCAGTGTGTCGGCAAGAAACACCATATATTTT. This translates into CASSVSARNTIYF.